This T cell receptor beta chain derives from a study of beta chain features in type 1 diabetes. Broader study findings: Shorter TCRB CDR3s, moderately but significantly so, were found in Type 1 diabetes patients in all four CD4+ subsets. Compared with healthy donors, patients appeared to share more similar naive, central memory and regulatory TCRB repertoires. When cDNA is sequenced, cells with high TCR expression could be over-represented.

Note on this clone: What it recognizes is unknown.

The isolated RNA, all of it, was reverse transcribed, so expressed TCRB transcripts were what got sequenced. Profiling relied on immunoSEQ multiplex PCR, and the TCRdb table lists in-frame clones only, not all of them. Of 200,000 to 250,000 clones in the sample, 27% were seen once. This sequence was found in a man in his thirties or forties in good health. Input material: central memory CD4+ T cells from blood.

The CDR3 spells CATSRDLGDTQYF. CDR3 bases: TGTGCCACCAGCAGAGATCTGGGAGATACGCAGTATTTT. The rearrangement links TRBV15 to TRBJ2-3; D remains ambiguous. The CDR3 is made up of 13 amino acids. V was cut by 0 bases and J by 5 bases, with 6 bases left in between. Germline CDR1 and CDR2: LNHNV and YYDKDF (reference sequence).